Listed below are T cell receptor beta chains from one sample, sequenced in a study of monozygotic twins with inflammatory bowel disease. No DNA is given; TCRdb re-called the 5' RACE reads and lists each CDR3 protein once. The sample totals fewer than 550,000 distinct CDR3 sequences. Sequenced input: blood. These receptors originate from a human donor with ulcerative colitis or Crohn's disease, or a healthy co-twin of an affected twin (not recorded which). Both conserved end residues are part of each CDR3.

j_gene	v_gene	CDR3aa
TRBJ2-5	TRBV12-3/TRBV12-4	CASSTMQETQYF
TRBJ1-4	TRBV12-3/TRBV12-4	CASSSGFVGEKLFF
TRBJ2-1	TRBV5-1	CASSLGPREGYNEQFF
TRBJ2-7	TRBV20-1	CSASVDRALYEQYF
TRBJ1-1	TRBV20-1	CSASLWTEAFF
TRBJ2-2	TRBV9	CASSVLSGAGELFF
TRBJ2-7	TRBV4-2	CASSQGTSSSYEQYF
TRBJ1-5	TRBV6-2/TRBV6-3	CASSKGVGAWQPQHF
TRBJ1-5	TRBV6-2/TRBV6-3	CASSYYFSTGYNQPQHF
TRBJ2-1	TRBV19	CASMGEPSYNEQFF
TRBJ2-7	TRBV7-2	CASSLYGQVPYEQYF
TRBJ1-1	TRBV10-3	CAISETVNTEAFF
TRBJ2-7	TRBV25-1	CAISRGGGYEQYF
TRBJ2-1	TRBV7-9	CASSFGQGPNEQFF
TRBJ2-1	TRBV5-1	CASSPNLGHSYNEQFF
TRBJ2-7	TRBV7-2	CASSVRVPYEQYF
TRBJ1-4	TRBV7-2	CASSLRVDRGTKLFF
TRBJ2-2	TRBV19	CASSAQGAQSGELFF
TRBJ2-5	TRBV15	CATSNEGETQYF
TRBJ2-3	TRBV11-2	CASSLDSRRQYF
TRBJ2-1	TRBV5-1	CASSESDSYNEQFF
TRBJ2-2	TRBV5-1	CASSARPNTGELFF
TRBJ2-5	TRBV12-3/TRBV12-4	CASTLRRASGFQETQYF
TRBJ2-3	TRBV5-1	CASSLQDGDTQYF
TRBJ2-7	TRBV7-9	CASSLLAAFHEQYF
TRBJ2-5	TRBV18	CASSPPMLGETQYF
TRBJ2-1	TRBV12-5	CASGLQENEQFF
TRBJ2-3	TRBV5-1	CASSLLAAGTDTQYF
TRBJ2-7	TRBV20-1	CSARDLGAGGWYEQYF
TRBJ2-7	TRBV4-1	CASSRESTHEQYF
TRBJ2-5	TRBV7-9	CASSPPELEETQYF
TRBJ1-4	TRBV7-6	CASSLAGRGVGSANEKLFF
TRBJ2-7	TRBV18	CASSPELPFYEQYF
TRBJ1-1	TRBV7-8	CDSIPWTANTEAFF
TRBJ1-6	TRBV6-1	CASSPPDRGYSYNSPLHF
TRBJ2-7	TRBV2	CASSEGGGGLPERDF
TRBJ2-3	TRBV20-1	CSAGWPRTASATDTQYF
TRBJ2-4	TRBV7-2	CASSSSIAKNIQYF
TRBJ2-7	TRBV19	CASTADSSYEQYF
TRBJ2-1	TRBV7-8	CASSFPFSRVSSYNEQFF
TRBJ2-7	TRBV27	CASSRLGAGPSSYEQYF
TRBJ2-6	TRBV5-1	CASSPSAGANVLTF
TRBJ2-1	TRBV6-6	CASRVPGWDNEQFF
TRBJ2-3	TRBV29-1	CSVGGSVPTYTDTQYF
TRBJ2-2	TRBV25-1	CASSSDKIGELFF
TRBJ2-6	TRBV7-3	CASSLTGTGANVLTF
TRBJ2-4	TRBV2	CASSEQGPKNIQYF
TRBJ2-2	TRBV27	CASNPGLAGGMFANTGELFF
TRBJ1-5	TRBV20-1	CSATPDYSNQPQHF
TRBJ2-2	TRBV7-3	CASSLDQAGELFF
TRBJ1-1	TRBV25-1	CASSGDGNTEAFF
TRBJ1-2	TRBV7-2	CASSSSQGGNGYTF
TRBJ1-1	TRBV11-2	CASSLDPWSAEAFF